This TCR beta chain was obtained from a study of shared clonotypes between healthy human individuals. The germline gives CDR1 MNHEY, CDR2 SMNVEV (reference sequence). V was pared by 6 bases and J by 7 bases, with 8 bases of the junction left unmatched. This CDR3 contains 14 residues. A roughly 200 ng quantity of DNA, tens of thousands of T cell genomes, went into the sorted-subset replicate PCRs. Data came from immunoSEQ multiplex PCR; TCRdb stores just in-frame clones and leaves some out. Counted here are about 110,000 clones, roughly 70% occurring once; the ten biggest clones make up about 25%. Donors were Caucasian adults residing in Nashville, Tennessee, USA. Each CD8 memory set brought CD45RO+ cells together with CCR7-negative CD45RA+ TemRA cells.

The rearrangement links TRBV27 to TRBJ2-1, with TRBD1 matching 8 bases. This TCR was sampled from a woman aged 25 to 39 in good health. Material: memory CD8+ T cells sorted from blood. As to subset: CD45RO+ cells pooled with CCR7-negative TemRA cells. The CDR3 nucleotides are TGTGCCAGCAGACCGACAGGGGTTTTAAATGAGCAGTTCTTC. It specifies CASRPTGVLNEQFF.